Listed here is a single TCR beta chain. This sample is drawn from a study of blood T cell repertoires in COVID-19. Study-level information: Acute and convalescent COVID-19 samples came from the United States, Italy and Spain.

Germline CDR1 SGDLS, CDR2 YYNGEE. Trimming took 3 bases from V and 1 from J, leaving 16 bases between them. The CDR3 runs 16 residues. In the authors' methods: Reference gene primer amplification gave nucleated cell count estimates. Assay used: immunoSEQ multiplex PCR; TCRdb lists only in-frame clones, some missing. V, J and clone size were drawn from that table, and D and trimming were deduced from the DNA. Of some 97,000 clones listed, approximately 86% were seen once; the top ten hold 10% to 15%. Sample: peripheral blood. This sequence joins TRBV9 and TRBJ1-1; no clear D. This receptor was taken from a man over 45 with active or convalescent COVID-19. Written as DNA, the CDR3 is TGTGCCAGCAGCGCCTCCGTAGGTTCGGGGAACACTGAAGCTTTCTTT. Its protein product is CASSASVGSGNTEAFF.